This T cell receptor beta chain appears in the sequencing data of a study of identical twins. This clonotype has a count of ten or more. TCRdb analysed the 5' RACE reads with MiXCR anew, one entry per CDR3 protein. The sample has more than 650,000 distinct CDR3 sequences, 5.5% to 7.5% seen once. This CDR3 region has 10 residues. The V and J ends lost 6 bases and 10 bases respectively, with 7 bases between them. This clonotype was sampled from a young man in good health. The material sequenced was naive T cells sorted from blood. This chain uses TRBV12-3 or TRBV12-4 with TRBJ2-1, with a weak D call TRBD1 (6 bases). The CDR3 sequence is CASRGHEQFF. The DNA of the CDR3 is TGTGCCAGCAGGGGACACGAGCAGTTCTTC.